The text below deals with one T cell receptor (beta chain). The antigen remains undetermined. CDR1 and CDR2 (germline): SGHTA, FQGNSA. The CDR3 runs 13 residues. The V gene lost 7 bases and the J gene lost 2 bases, with 11 bases spanning the gap. In the PCR, 60 Vbeta and 13 Jbeta primers were used. Generated by immunoSEQ multiplex PCR, the TCRdb table keeps only in-frame clones and is missing some. The sample contains 90,000 or so clones, roughly 69% of which appear only once. The sample comes from a study of cytomegalovirus exposure and HLA in healthy donors. Overall study findings and caveats: Three CMV-associated chains proved CMV antigen-specific in vitro. It was taken for granted in presence/absence analyses that sequencing depth across donors was roughly uniform.

The V and J genes are TRBV7-2 and TRBJ1-2, with D possibly being TRBD1 (5 bases). The sequence was obtained from a middle-aged man in good health and CMV-seronegative. Input material: PBMCs. The DNA of the CDR3 is TGTGCCAGCACCACCCCAGGGAACTATGGCTACACCTTC. Its protein product is CASTTPGNYGYTF.